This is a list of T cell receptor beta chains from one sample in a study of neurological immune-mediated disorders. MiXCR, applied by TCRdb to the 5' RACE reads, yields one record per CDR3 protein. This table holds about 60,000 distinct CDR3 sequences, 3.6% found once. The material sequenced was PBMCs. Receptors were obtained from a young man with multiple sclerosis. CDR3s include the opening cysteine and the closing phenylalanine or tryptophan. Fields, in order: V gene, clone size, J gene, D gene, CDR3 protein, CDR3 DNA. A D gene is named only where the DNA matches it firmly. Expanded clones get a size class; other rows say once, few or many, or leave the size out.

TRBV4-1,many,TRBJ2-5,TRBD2,CASSQVVSGETQYF,TGCGCCAGCAGCCAAGTAGTTAGCGGGGAGACCCAGTACTTC
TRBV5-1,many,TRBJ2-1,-,CASSLINEQFF,TGCGCCAGCAGCCTAATTAATGAGCAGTTCTTC
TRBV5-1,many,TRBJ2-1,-,CASSLGALAATYNEQFF,TGCGCCAGCAGCTTGGGAGCCTTAGCGGCTACCTACAATGAGCAGTTCTTC
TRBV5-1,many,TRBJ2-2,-,CASSSLNTGELFF,TGCGCCAGCAGCTCGCTTAACACCGGGGAGCTGTTTTTT
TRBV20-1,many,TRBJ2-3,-,CSALGSVSTDTQYF,TGCAGTGCCTTAGGGAGTGTAAGCACAGATACGCAGTATTTT
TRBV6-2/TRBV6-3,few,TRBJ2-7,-,CASSQYYEQYF,TGTGCCAGCAGTCAATACTACGAGCAGTACTTC
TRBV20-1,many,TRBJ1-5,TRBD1,CSAKQGGNQPQHF,TGCAGTGCTAAACAGGGGGGCAATCAGCCCCAGCATTTT
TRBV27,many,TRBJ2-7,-,CASSVSGYEQYF,TGTGCCAGCAGCGTTAGTGGTTACGAGCAGTACTTC
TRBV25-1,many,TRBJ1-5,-,CASSEGGHQPQHF,TGTGCCAGCAGTGAAGGGGGACACCAGCCCCAGCATTTT
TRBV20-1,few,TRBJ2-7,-,CSATGTPSYEQYF,TGCAGTGCTACCGGGACACCCTCCTACGAGCAGTACTTC
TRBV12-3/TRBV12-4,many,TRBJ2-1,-,CASTQIIPDGEQFF,TGTGCCAGCACCCAGATTATTCCCGACGGCGAGCAGTTCTTC
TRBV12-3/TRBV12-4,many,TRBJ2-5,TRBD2,CASSSSAGTSVKETQYF,TGTGCCAGCAGTTCATCGGCCGGGACTAGCGTAAAAGAGACCCAGTACTTC
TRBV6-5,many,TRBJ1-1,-,CASSYSRATEAFF,TGTGCCAGCAGTTACTCTCGAGCAACTGAAGCTTTCTTT
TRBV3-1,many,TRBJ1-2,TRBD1,CASSQDSSGTVHGYTF,TGTGCCAGCAGCCAAGACAGTTCAGGGACAGTGCATGGCTACACCTTC
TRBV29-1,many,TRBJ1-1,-,CSVERAGRRNTEAFF,TGCAGCGTTGAACGGGCAGGTCGGAGGAACACTGAAGCTTTCTTT
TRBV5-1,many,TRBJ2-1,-,CASSLGGVGYNEQFF,TGCGCCAGCAGCTTGGGAGGGGTGGGCTACAATGAGCAGTTCTTC
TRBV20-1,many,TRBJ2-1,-,CSVGLTDNEQFF,TGCAGTGTTGGACTTACCGACAATGAGCAGTTCTTC
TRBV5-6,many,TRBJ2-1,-,CASSFHFNEQFF,TGTGCCAGCAGCTTCCACTTCAATGAGCAGTTCTTC
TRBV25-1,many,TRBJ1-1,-,CASSYGIEAFF,TGTGCCAGCAGTTACGGGATTGAAGCTTTCTTT
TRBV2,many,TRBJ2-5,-,CASSESLAPRDF,TGTGCCAGCAGCGAGAGCCTAGCACCCAGGGACTTC
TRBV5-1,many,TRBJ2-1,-,CASSPPENEQFF,TGCGCCAGCAGCCCCCCCGAAAATGAGCAGTTCTTC
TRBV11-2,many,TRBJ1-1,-,CASSLPLWGGNTEAFF,TGTGCCAGCAGCTTACCCCTGTGGGGGGGGAACACTGAAGCTTTCTTT
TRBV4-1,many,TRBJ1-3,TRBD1,CASSLLGGTGGYASSGNTIYF,TGCGCCAGCAGCCTATTGGGGGGGACAGGGGGCTACGCTTCCTCTGGAAACACCATATATTTT
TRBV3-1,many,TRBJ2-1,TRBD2,CASSQEWEGISYNEQFF,TGTGCCAGCAGCCAAGAATGGGAGGGGATCTCCTACAATGAGCAGTTCTTC
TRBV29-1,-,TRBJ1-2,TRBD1,CSVEAGGAYGYTF,TGCAGCGTTGAGGCAGGGGGCGCCTATGGCTACACCTTC
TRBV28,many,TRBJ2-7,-,CASKAAGSYEQYF,TGTGCCAGCAAGGCAGCCGGCTCCTACGAGCAGTACTTC